Sequencing of this T cell receptor beta chain was carried out in a study of T cell responses to AZD1222 COVID-19 vaccine (dated by TCRdb to the early 2020s). Some background on the complete study: AZD1222 recipients whose second dose came at about 4 weeks and those whose second dose came at about 12 weeks were combined into one group, since spike-specific TCR depth and breadth did not differ between the two schedules. Trial participants were enrolled by age into subgroups of 18-55, 56-69 and 70-plus years, and around 150, 29 and 61 TCR-sequenced participants, respectively, were included in these subgroups. A total of 233 trial participants underwent TCR sequencing, of whom about 200 had received two doses of AZD1222 and about 26 had received two doses of the MenACWY control vaccine.

A remark on this clone: Its antigen is not yet known. No qualities accompany the bases; no much larger clone lies one base away.

The germline V gene encodes CDR1 SGHTA and CDR2 FQGNSA. The junction shows trimming of 5 bases on V and 5 bases on J, and the gene matches do not reach 13 bases of it. The CDR3 sequence holds 18 residues, the cysteine and phenylalanine included. Only CDR3 DNA is held: 54 bases, read in frame from base 1. The CDR3 regions of human TCRbeta chains were subjected to immunosequencing. The source study handled its data this way. TCRs in the repertoires were compared against a reference library of SARS-CoV-2-specific TCRs that had been generated with the MIRA antigen-specificity platform. Breadth was defined as the fraction of unique TCRs that were SARS-CoV-2-associated. Depth was defined as the fraction of total T cells that were SARS-CoV-2-associated. Each spike-specific TCR was assigned to its reactive spike region and to a CD4 or CD8 class using the MIRA data. Log10-transformed breadth and depth values were compared by one-way ANOVA with Sidak's multiple comparisons tests. In TCRdb, the immuneACCESS table is reduced to in-frame sequences with V and J assigned. These tables do not hold every clone; where another copy was compared, an unresolved V gene accounts for under half, and the others remain unexplained. V and J calls and clone size are as listed in that table; D and trimming were resolved from the DNA. For this sample there are some 90,000 clones; roughly 84% appear just once. The ten biggest clones cover roughly a fifth of the sample.

The time point label for this specimen denotes: baseline before first vaccination. Vaccinee samples were obtained from the UK trials COV001 and COV002, which included a single-blind randomized controlled phase 2/3 trial of AZD1222 (ChAdOx1 nCoV-19) in healthy adults. Trial participant PBMC samples were collected at day 0 and day 28 after the second dose for TCRbeta chain sequencing. General conclusions and limits of the study: Because no samples from the day 14 peak response were available, repertoires could be characterized only after the peak T cell response. The 56-69-year group was small, and its depth increase did not reach significance, likely because of low power. A significant rise in spike-specific TCR breadth and depth was observed after two AZD1222 doses relative to day 0 and relative to MenACWY recipients. Nearly half of unique spike-specific TCRs reportedly recognized epitopes outside regions mutated in the B.1.351 and B.1.1.7 variants. Conclusions about previously exposed vaccinees are limited because only a handful of AZD1222 recipients were SARS-CoV-2 seropositive at baseline. Vaccine-associated CD4 TCRs spanned the whole spike protein, with dominant responses in regions 160-218 and 743-854. Participants were mostly white British and included more females than males, and it was suggested by the authors that clonal diversity may have been underestimated.

Here the sequenced sample was peripheral blood, taken on day 0 of AZD1222 vaccination. The TCR sequence derives from an adult in good health. The chain is assembled from TRBV7-2 and TRBJ2-1; 12 bases in the junction line up with TRBD2. CDR3 protein: CASSARLAGDLRDNEQFF. The DNA sequence is as follows: TGTGCCAGCAGCGCAAGACTAGCGGGAGATCTTCGGGACAATGAGCAGTTCTTC.